Listed below are T cell receptor beta chains from one sample, sequenced in a study of T-cell memory formation after mild COVID-19. MiXCR was run by TCRdb on the 5' RACE reads, yielding one entry per CDR3 protein. The table records under 250,000 distinct CDR3 sequences, 9.4% of them present only once. Sequencing was done on a sample of PBMCs or a T cell subset sorted from them (not recorded which). The source of these receptors is a man in his late teens or twenties who had mild COVID-19 (a few samples of this study predate the infection). Cell type and time point are not known. Both conserved end residues are part of each CDR3. The D gene is left open where the match is weak. Where a row states a size, it is once, few, many or the class of an expanded clone; other rows omit it.

v_gene	d_gene	abundance	j_gene	CDR3aa	CDR3nt
TRBV9	TRBD1	.	TRBJ1-2	CASSVAGQPRYGYTF	TGTGCCAGCAGCGTGGCGGGACAGCCTCGCTATGGCTACACCTTC
TRBV7-4	TRBD1	.	TRBJ1-1	CASSRQRGQGHTEAFF	TGTGCCAGCAGCCGCCAAAGAGGACAGGGGCACACTGAAGCTTTCTTT
TRBV29-1	.	few	TRBJ2-7	CSVVGDMGYEQYF	TGCAGCGTTGTGGGGGATATGGGGTACGAGCAGTACTTC
TRBV3-1	TRBD1	few	TRBJ2-1	CASRAPGQGTNNEQFF	TGTGCCAGCAGGGCACCCGGACAGGGCACCAACAATGAGCAGTTCTTC
TRBV27	.	.	TRBJ2-3	CASSFAGSTDTQYF	TGTGCCAGCAGTTTTGCGGGTAGCACAGATACGCAGTATTTT
TRBV4-2	TRBD2	.	TRBJ2-5	CASSPHRDSGAQETQYF	TGTGCCAGCAGCCCCCACCGGGATAGCGGGGCTCAAGAGACCCAGTACTTC
TRBV6-5	.	many	TRBJ2-1	CASSYSRPSGYNEQFF	TGTGCCAGCAGTTACTCTCGGCCCTCGGGGTACAATGAGCAGTTCTTC
TRBV5-1	.	many	TRBJ2-3	CASSLAAGSGTDTQYF	TGCGCCAGCAGCTTGGCGGCGGGGTCGGGAACAGATACGCAGTATTTT
TRBV9	TRBD1	many	TRBJ1-2	CASSVDPQGPRPGYTF	TGTGCCAGCAGCGTAGACCCACAGGGGCCTCGACCTGGCTACACCTTC
TRBV18	.	few	TRBJ2-1	CASSPASPPGEQFF	TGTGCCAGCTCACCGGCAAGCCCTCCGGGTGAGCAGTTCTTC
TRBV5-6	.	many	TRBJ1-6	CASSYRDGNSPLHF	TGTGCCAGCAGTTACCGGGACGGGAATTCACCCCTCCACTTT
TRBV3-1	.	.	TRBJ1-1	CASSQVSGRTEAFF	TGTGCCAGCAGCCAAGTCTCGGGGAGAACTGAAGCTTTCTTT
TRBV29-1	TRBD2	many	TRBJ2-5	CSVATSGLRGGETQYF	TGCAGCGTGGCTACTAGCGGACTCCGGGGAGGGGAGACCCAGTACTTC
TRBV5-1	.	few	TRBJ2-5	CASSSEAGAGETQYF	TGCGCCAGCAGCTCTGAGGCAGGGGCCGGAGAGACCCAGTACTTC
TRBV7-8	.	many	TRBJ2-1	CASSLASAYNEQFF	TGTGCCAGCAGCTTAGCCTCGGCCTACAATGAGCAGTTCTTC
TRBV6-5	.	.	TRBJ2-2	CASSYSYRQGANTGELFF	TGTGCCAGCAGTTACTCATATCGGCAGGGCGCGAACACCGGGGAGCTGTTTTTT
TRBV24-1	TRBD1	few	TRBJ1-2	CATSRTGSFGYTF	TGTGCCACCAGCCGGACAGGGAGTTTTGGCTACACCTTC